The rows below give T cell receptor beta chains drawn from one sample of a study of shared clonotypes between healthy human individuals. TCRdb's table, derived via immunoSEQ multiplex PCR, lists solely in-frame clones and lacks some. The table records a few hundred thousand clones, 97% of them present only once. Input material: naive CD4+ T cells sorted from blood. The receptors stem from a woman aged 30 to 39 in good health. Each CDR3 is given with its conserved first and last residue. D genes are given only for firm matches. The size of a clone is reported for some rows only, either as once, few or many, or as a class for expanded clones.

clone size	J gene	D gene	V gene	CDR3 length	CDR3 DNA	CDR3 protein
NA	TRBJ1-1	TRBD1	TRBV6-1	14	TGTGCCAGCAGTGCGGGACAGGGTGATACTGAAGCTTTCTTT	CASSAGQGDTEAFF
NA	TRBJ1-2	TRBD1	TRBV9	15	TGTGCCAGCAGCGATAGGGCCACCTCAGGGGGTGGCTACACCTTC	CASSDRATSGGGYTF
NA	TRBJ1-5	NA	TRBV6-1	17	TGTGCCAGCAGTGAATCCACACAGGGATATAGCAATCAGCCCCAGCATTTT	CASSESTQGYSNQPQHF
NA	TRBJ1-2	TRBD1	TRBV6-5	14	TGTGCCAGCAGTTGGACAGGGATTAACTATGGCTACACCTTC	CASSWTGINYGYTF
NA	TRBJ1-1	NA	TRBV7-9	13	TGTGCCAGCAGCTTAGGAGGGGTTGCTGAAGCTTTCTTT	CASSLGGVAEAFF
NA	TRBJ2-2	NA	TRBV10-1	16	TGCGCCAGCAGTCACTCAGGGAAGGCCAACACCGGGGAGCTGTTTTTT	CASSHSGKANTGELFF
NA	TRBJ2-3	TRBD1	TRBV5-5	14	TGTGCCAGCAGACTGGGACAGCTCTACCATACGCAGTATTTT	CASRLGQLYHTQYF
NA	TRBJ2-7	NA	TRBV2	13	TGTGCCAGCAGTGAAGAGGGGGTTCGGACCATATTCTTC	CASSEEGVRTIFF
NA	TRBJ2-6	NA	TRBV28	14	TGTGCCAGCATCCCCCACTCTGGGGCCAACGTCCTGACTTTC	CASIPHSGANVLTF
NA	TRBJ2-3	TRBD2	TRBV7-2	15	TGTGCCAGCAGCCTTACTAGCGGGAGCACAGATACGCAGTATTTT	CASSLTSGSTDTQYF
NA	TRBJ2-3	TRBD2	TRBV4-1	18	TGCGCCAGCAGCCAAGCCCCATCTAGCGGGAGCGTGGAAGATACGCAGTATTTT	CASSQAPSSGSVEDTQYF
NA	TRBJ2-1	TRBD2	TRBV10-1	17	TGCGCCAGCAGTGAGTCCAGCCTAGCGGGGGTCTACAATGAGCAGTTCTTC	CASSESSLAGVYNEQFF
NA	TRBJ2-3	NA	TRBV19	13	TGTGCCAGTAATCAGCGGCCTAGGGATACGCAGTATTTT	CASNQRPRDTQYF
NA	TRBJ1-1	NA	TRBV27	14	TGTGCCAGCCGCCTTACGTGGGGAATCCCTGAAGCTTTCTTT	CASRLTWGIPEAFF
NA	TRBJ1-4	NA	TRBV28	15	TGTGCCAGCAGTTTAGGTGGGGGCGAGAGTGAAAAACTGTTTTTT	CASSLGGGESEKLFF
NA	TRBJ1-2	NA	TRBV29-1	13	TGCAGCGCCGACCCCGGGAGAAACTATGGCTACACCTTC	CSADPGRNYGYTF
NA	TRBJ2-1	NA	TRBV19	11	TGTGCCAGTAGTATTTTTCGTGAGCAGTTCTTC	CASSIFREQFF
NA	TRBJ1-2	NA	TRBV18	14	TGTGCCAGCTCACCCGCATCCGACAACTATGGCTACACCTTC	CASSPASDNYGYTF
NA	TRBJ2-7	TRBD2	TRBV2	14	TGTGCCAGCAGTGAACTAGCGGGTCCCTACGAGCAGTACTTC	CASSELAGPYEQYF
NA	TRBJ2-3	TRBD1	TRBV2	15	TGTGCCAGCAGTCAACAGGGGGATTTAGCAGATACGCAGTATTTT	CASSQQGDLADTQYF
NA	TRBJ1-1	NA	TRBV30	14	TGTGCCTGGAGTGGGGTGGCGGTGAACACTGAAGCTTTCTTT	CAWSGVAVNTEAFF
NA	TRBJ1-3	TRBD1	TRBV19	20	TGTGCCAGTAGTAACCCGACGACAGGGCCGAAGGACCTTGCTGGAAACACCATATATTTT	CASSNPTTGPKDLAGNTIYF
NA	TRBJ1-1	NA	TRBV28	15	TGTGCCAGCAGTTTAAATTTTGGGGGCAGGACTGAAGCTTTCTTT	CASSLNFGGRTEAFF
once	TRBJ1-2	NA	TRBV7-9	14	TGTGCCAGCAGCTTAGTAGGGGTTGGCTATGGCTACACCTTC	CASSLVGVGYGYTF
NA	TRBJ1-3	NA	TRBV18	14	TGTGCCAGCTCACCAGAAACAGGGATCGACACCATATATTTT	CASSPETGIDTIYF
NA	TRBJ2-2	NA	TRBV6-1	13	TGTGCCAGCAAAGGTCCTAACACCGGGGAGCTGTTTTTT	CASKGPNTGELFF
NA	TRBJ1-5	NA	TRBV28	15	TGTGCCAGCAGTTTAAGTTTGCAGGGTTATCAGCCCCAGCATTTT	CASSLSLQGYQPQHF
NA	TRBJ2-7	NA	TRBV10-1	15	TGCGCCAGCAGTGAGGGGACGGTGGGGGACTACGAGCAGTACTTC	CASSEGTVGDYEQYF
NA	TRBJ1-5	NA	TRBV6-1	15	TGTGCCAGCAGTCCTTGGACAGATAGCAATCAGCCCCAGCATTTT	CASSPWTDSNQPQHF
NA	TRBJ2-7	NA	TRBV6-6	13	TGTGCCAGCAGTAGGGGGAGCCCCTACGAGCAGTACTTC	CASSRGSPYEQYF
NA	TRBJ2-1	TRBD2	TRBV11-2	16	TGTGCCAGCAGCTTAGGCGGGAGCCGCTCCTACAATGAGCAGTTCTTC	CASSLGGSRSYNEQFF
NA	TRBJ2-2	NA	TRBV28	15	TGTGCCAGCAGCCCGCCGGTGGGAAACACCGGGGAGCTGTTTTTT	CASSPPVGNTGELFF
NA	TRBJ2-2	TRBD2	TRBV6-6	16	TGTGCCAGCAGTTACACTAGCGGGAGCCGGGGCGGGGAGCTGTTTTTT	CASSYTSGSRGGELFF
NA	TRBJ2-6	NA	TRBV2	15	TGTGCCAGCAGTGGTGAGAGCTCTGGGGCCAACGTCCTGACTTTC	CASSGESSGANVLTF
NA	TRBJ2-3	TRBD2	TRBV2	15	TGTGCCAGCAGTGACCTAGCGGGAGCTGTAGATACGCAGTATTTT	CASSDLAGAVDTQYF
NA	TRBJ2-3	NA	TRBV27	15	TGTGCCAGCAGTTTATGGGCGGGGGCCCAAGATACGCAGTATTTT	CASSLWAGAQDTQYF
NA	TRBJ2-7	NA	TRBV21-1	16	TGTGCCAGCAGCAAAGGTCCAGACAGGACATCCTACGAGCAGTACTTC	CASSKGPDRTSYEQYF
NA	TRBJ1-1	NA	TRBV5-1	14	TGCGCCAGCAGCTTTGCAGGGGCTGGGACTGAAGCTTTCTTT	CASSFAGAGTEAFF
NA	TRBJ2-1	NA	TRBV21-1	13	TGTGCCAGCAGCAAAGGGCCAGGAGGTGAGCAGTTCTTC	CASSKGPGGEQFF
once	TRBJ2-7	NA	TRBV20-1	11	TGCAGTGCTTCAACCTGGGACGAGCAGTACTTC	CSASTWDEQYF
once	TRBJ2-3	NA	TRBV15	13	TGTGCCACCAGCAGAGGGTCAGGAGATACGCAGTATTTT	CATSRGSGDTQYF
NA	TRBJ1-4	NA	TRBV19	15	TGTGCCAGTAGTATCAGACTAGCAACTAATGAAAAACTGTTTTTT	CASSIRLATNEKLFF
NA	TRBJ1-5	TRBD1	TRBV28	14	TGTGCCAGCAGTTTAGTCAGGGGGAATCAGCCCCAGCATTTT	CASSLVRGNQPQHF
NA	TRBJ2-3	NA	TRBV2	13	TGTGCCGGCAGGACGGATCTCACAGATACGCAGTATTTT	CAGRTDLTDTQYF
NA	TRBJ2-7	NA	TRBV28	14	TGTGCCAGCAGTTTAACAGTCCCCTCCTACGAGCAGTGCTTC	CASSLTVPSYEQCF
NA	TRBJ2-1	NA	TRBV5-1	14	TGCGCCAGCAGCTTGGGAGCGGTCTCTGGTGAGCAGTTCTTC	CASSLGAVSGEQFF
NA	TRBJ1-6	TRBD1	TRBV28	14	TGTGCCAGCAGCACGGGACAGGGGGATTCACCCCTCCACTTT	CASSTGQGDSPLHF
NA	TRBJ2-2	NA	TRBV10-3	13	TGTGCCATCAGTGCCCAACAATCCGGGGAGCTGTTTTTT	CAISAQQSGELFF
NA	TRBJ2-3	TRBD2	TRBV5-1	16	TGCGCCAGCAGCCCGGTTCTAGCGGGAGGTTTAGATACGCAGTATTTT	CASSPVLAGGLDTQYF
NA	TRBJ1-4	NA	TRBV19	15	TGTGCCAGTAGTATTAACGGCAGGGACTCGGAAAAACTGTTTTTT	CASSINGRDSEKLFF